This section outlines one T cell receptor (beta chain) sequence together with its context. The source of the sample is a study of blood T cells in healthy people across ages. Primed by a sample-barcoded 5' primer and a J-beta primer mix, a second PCR proceeded for about 6 to 11 cycles. MiXCR was run by TCRdb on the 5' RACE reads, yielding one entry per CDR3 protein. The sample comprises about 720,000 distinct CDR3 sequences, about a fifth of which are singletons, and under 25% rests with the top ten. Trimming stripped 2 bases from V and 0 bases from J, with 7 bases between. Looked up from germline, CDR1 is MNHEY and CDR2 is SVGEGT. This CDR3 has 15 amino acids.

The sample comprised blood. The source of this sequence is a man between 65 and 85 years old in good health. The chain couples TRBV6-2 or TRBV6-3 to TRBJ1-4; D not resolved. CDR3 sequence: CASSYAETTNEKLFF. The CDR3 DNA reads TGTGCCAGCAGTTACGCGGAGACAACTAATGAAAAACTGTTTTTT.